The clone carrying this T cell receptor beta chain occurred many times. Its specificity is unknown. This entry comes from a study of identical twins. Overall study findings and caveats: Models predicted less out-of-frame TCR alpha sharing in monozygotic twins than was found.

The V gene lost 4 bases and the J gene lost 0 bases, with 13 bases spanning the gap. Germline CDR1 and CDR2: MDHEN and SYDVKM. This CDR3 comprises 15 residues. TCRdb recomputed calls from the 5' RACE reads with MiXCR, one row per CDR3 protein. Of 150,000 or so distinct CDR3 sequences listed, roughly 3.5% were seen once; the top ten hold around 8.1%. The V gene is TRBV28, the J gene TRBJ2-7; tentative D call: TRBD2 (5 bases). The receptor was derived from a man aged 18 to 30 in good health. Sequences were obtained from memory T cells sorted from blood. CDR3 sequence: CASSSMGGSSYEQYF. In nucleotides, the CDR3 is TGTGCCAGCAGTTCCATGGGTGGGAGCTCCTACGAGCAGTACTTC.